Presented here are 7 T cell receptor beta chains from one specimen sequenced in a study of radiation and T cells in renal cell carcinoma. The time point denotes: blood 4 weeks post-SBRT, at nephrectomy. The treatment: 15 Gy SBRT to primary tumor, nephrectomy 4 weeks later. Produced via immunoSEQ multiplex PCR; TCRdb's table is partial and in-frame only. Of tens of thousands of clones listed, roughly 83% are singletons. The sample in question was blood, obtained from a patient whose treatment included radiotherapy and nephrectomy. The receptors were sampled from a woman aged 60 to 75 with renal cell carcinoma.

The genes are TRBV7-2 and TRBJ1-3; perhaps TRBD1 as D (5 bases). The V and J ends lost 5 bases and 1 base respectively, with 12 bases between them. The CDR3 has 15 amino acids. Germline CDR1 is SGHTA and CDR2 is FQGNSA. The CDR3 is CASSLNGGSGNTIYF. The CDR3 DNA follows: TGTGCCAGCAGCCTCAATGGGGGGTCTGGAAACACCATATATTTT.

In nucleotides, the CDR3 is TGTGCCAGCGGCGGGGACAGGGGGAAAACCGGGGAGCTGTTTTTT. Residues: CASGGDRGKTGELFF. The chain recombines TRBV2 with TRBJ2-2, with 11 bases that match TRBD1. This CDR3 comprises 15 residues. V was pared by 8 bases and J by 5 bases, with 7 bases of the junction left unmatched. Germline-derived CDR1 and CDR2 are SNHLY and FYNNEI.

In DNA form, the CDR3 reads TGCAGCGCCGGGGGATTCACCGGGGAGCTGTTTTTT. Its protein is CSAGGFTGELFF. V and J are TRBV29-1 and TRBJ2-2, with D possibly being TRBD2 (6 bases). The CDR3 totals 12 residues. CDR1 is SQVTM, CDR2 ANQGSEA, per germline. V was pared by 7 bases and J by 4 bases, with 10 bases between.

In its sample, this clone was seen once. The V call is TRBV5-1, the J call TRBJ2-2, with D perhaps given as TRBD1 or TRBD2 (5 bases each). Trimming shortened V by 0 bases and J by 3 bases, and 6 bases separated the two germline ends. Per the germline V gene, CDR1 is SGHRS and CDR2 is YFSETQ. This CDR3 comprises 14 residues. The CDR3 here is CASSLGGDTGELFF. CDR3 nucleotides: TGCGCCAGCAGCTTGGGAGGGGACACCGGGGAGCTGTTTTTT.

The chain joins TRBV18 to TRBJ2-2, with a tentative D call TRBD1 (6 bases). This CDR3 region has 16 residues. V was pared by 4 bases and J by 2 bases, with 14 bases between. Germline loops: CDR1 KGHSH, CDR2 LQKENI. CDR3 sequence reads: CASSLVDRPNTGELFF. The CDR3 DNA sequence: TGTGCCAGCTCACTAGTCGACAGGCCTAACACCGGGGAGCTGTTTTTT. Combining the CDR3 with reference TRBV18 and TRBJ2-2 gives the whole variable domain NAGVMQNPRHLVRRRGQEARLRCSPMKGHSHVYWYRQLPEEGLKFMVYLQKENIIDESGMPKERFSAEFPKEGPSILRIQQVVRGDSAAYFCASSLVDRPNTGELFFGEGSRLTVL.

The chain combines TRBV6-5 with TRBJ1-2; TRBD1 agrees at 7 bases. V lost 0 bases, J lost 2 bases, and 6 bases stayed unmatched. The CDR3 contains 16 residues. In germline, CDR1 is MNHEY, CDR2 SVGAGI. The CDR3 loop is CASSYSGRGGNYGYTF. The CDR3 DNA reads as TGTGCCAGCAGTTACTCGGGCAGGGGGGGGAACTATGGCTACACCTTC.

The chain links TRBV29-1 to TRBJ2-7, with D hard to call. The CDR3 has 11 amino acids. CDR1 and CDR2 (germline): SQVTM, ANQGSEA. The ends were cut back, 4 bases at V and 6 bases at J, with 10 bases in the middle. The CDR3 DNA sequence: TGCAGCGTTGTAAAGGGAACCGAGCAGTACTTC. Amino acid sequence: CSVVKGTEQYF.